This T cell receptor (beta chain) was sequenced during a study of radiation and T cells in renal cell carcinoma. Whole-study context: Nephrectomy followed 15 Gy stereotactic body radiation by 4 weeks.

The time point is: baseline pretreatment blood. Treatment noted: 15 Gy SBRT to primary tumor, nephrectomy 4 weeks later. Some clones are missing from TCRdb's copy, which holds only in-frame ones; the method was immunoSEQ multiplex PCR. The data show roughly 53,000 clones, with roughly 80% seen just once and about 33% held by the top ten. This clone was counted once. Its antigen is not identified. The study, taken as a whole, reports: In blood, top tumor clones expanded by 2 weeks, shrinking by 4.

The CDR3 runs 17 residues. CDR1 and CDR2 (germline): SGHTS, YDEGEE. Trimming cost V 5 bases and J 2 bases; bases outside gene matches: 14. This TCR derives from a woman aged 70-85 years with renal cell carcinoma. The chain couples TRBV5-8 to TRBJ2-7; 9 bases are shared with TRBD2. The sequenced sample was blood, obtained from a patient whose treatment included radiotherapy and nephrectomy. The chain's CDR3 is CASSFSGRLPATYEQYF. The CDR3 DNA reads TGTGCCAGCAGTTTTAGCGGGAGACTCCCCGCTACCTACGAGCAGTACTTC. The full variable domain, completed using reference TRBV5-8 and TRBJ2-7, is EAGVTQSPTHLIKTRGQQATLRCSPISGHTSVYWYQQALGLGLQFLLWYDEGEERNRGNFPPRFSGRQFPNYSSELNVNALELEDSALYLCASSFSGRLPATYEQYFGPGTRLTVT.